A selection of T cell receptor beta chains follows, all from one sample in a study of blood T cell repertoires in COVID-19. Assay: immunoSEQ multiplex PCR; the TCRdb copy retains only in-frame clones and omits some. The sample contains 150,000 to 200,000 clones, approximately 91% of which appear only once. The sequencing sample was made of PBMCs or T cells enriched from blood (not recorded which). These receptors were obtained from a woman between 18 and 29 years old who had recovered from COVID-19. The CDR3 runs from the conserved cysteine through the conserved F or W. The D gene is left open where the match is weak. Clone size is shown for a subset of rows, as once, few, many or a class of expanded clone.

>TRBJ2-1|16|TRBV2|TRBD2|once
CASSDLLAVEGDEQFF
TGTGCCAGCAGTGATTTACTAGCGGTTGAGGGAGATGAGCAGTTCTTC
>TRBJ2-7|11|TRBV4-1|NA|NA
CASSDSYEQYF
TGCGCCAGCAGCGATAGTTACGAGCAGTACTTC
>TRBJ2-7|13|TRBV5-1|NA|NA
CASSPLASYEQYF
TGCGCCAGCAGCCCACTAGCATCCTACGAGCAGTACTTC
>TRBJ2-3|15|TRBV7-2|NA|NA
CASSLLAQSTDTQYF
TGTGCCAGCAGCTTGCTAGCGCAGAGCACAGATACGCAGTATTTT
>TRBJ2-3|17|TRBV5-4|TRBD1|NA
CASMSEPGQGNTDTQYF
TGTGCCAGCATGTCCGAACCGGGACAGGGGAACACAGATACGCAGTATTTT
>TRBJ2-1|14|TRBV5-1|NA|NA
CASSAGTSYNEQFF
TGCGCCAGCAGCGCCGGGACTTCCTACAATGAGCAGTTCTTC
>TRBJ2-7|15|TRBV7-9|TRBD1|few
CASSNRDRGLYEQYF
TGTGCCAGCAGCAACCGGGACAGGGGGCTCTACGAGCAGTACTTC
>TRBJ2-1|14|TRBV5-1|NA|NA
CASSFGEIYNEQFF
TGCGCCAGCAGCTTTGGTGAGATTTACAATGAGCAGTTCTTC
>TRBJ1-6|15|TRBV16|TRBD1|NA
CASSQAGRGDSPLHF
TGTGCCAGCAGCCAGGCGGGCAGGGGGGATTCACCCCTCCACTTT
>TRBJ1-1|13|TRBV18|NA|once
CASSPKQDTEAFF
TGTGCCAGCTCACCCAAACAGGACACTGAAGCTTTCTTT
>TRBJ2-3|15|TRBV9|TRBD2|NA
CASSQTWTSPDTQYF
TGTGCCAGCAGCCAGACTTGGACTAGTCCAGATACGCAGTATTTT
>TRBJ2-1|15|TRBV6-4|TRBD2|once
CASSADSGSRNEQFF
TGTGCCAGCAGTGCTGATAGCGGGAGTCGAAATGAGCAGTTCTTC
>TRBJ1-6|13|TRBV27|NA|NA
CASRGPYNSPLHF
TGTGCCAGCAGGGGGCCCTATAATTCACCCCTCCACTTT
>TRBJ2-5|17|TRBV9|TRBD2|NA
CASSVSPSGRGQETQYF
TGTGCCAGCAGCGTATCTCCTAGCGGGAGGGGACAAGAGACCCAGTACTTC
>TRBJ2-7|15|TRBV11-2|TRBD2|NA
CASSLGLAETYEQYF
TGTGCCAGCAGCTTGGGACTAGCGGAGACCTACGAGCAGTACTTC
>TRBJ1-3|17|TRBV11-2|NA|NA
CASSLDSLTSGGNTIYF
TGTGCCAGCAGCTTAGATAGCTTAACGTCGGGGGGAAACACCATATATTTT
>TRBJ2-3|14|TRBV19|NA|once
CASSIGQSTDTQYF
TGTGCCAGTAGTATAGGGCAGAGCACAGATACGCAGTATTTT
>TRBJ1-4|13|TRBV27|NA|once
CASSLNAGEKLFF
TGTGCCAGCAGTTTAAACGCGGGGGAAAAACTGTTTTTT
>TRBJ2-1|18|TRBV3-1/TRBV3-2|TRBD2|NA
CASSPGLARTVGDNEQFF
TGTGCCAGCAGCCCGGGACTAGCGAGGACGGTTGGGGACAATGAGCAGTTCTTC
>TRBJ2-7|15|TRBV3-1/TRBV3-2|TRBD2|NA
CASSQWRGSSYEQYF
TGTGCCAGCAGCCAATGGCGGGGGTCCTCCTACGAGCAGTACTTC
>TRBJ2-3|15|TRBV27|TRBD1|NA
CASRLGGRETDTQYF
TGTGCCAGCAGACTAGGGGGCCGTGAAACAGATACGCAGTATTTT
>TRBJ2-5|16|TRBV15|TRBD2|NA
CATSRGTSGGMETQYF
TGTGCCACCAGCAGAGGGACTAGCGGAGGGATGGAGACCCAGTACTTC
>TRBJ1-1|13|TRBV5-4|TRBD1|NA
CASSSRQGAEAFF
TGTGCCAGCAGCTCCCGACAGGGGGCTGAAGCTTTCTTT
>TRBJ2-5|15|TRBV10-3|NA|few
CAISEGQGGRETQYF
TGTGCCATCAGTGAAGGGCAGGGGGGACGGGAGACCCAGTACTTC
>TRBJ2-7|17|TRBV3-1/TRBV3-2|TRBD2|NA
CASSPRGLAGGEYEQYF
TGTGCCAGCAGCCCCCGAGGACTAGCGGGAGGAGAATACGAGCAGTACTTC
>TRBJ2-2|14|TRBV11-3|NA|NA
CASTLDSLTGELFF
TGTGCCAGCACCTTGGACAGTCTAACCGGGGAGCTGTTTTTT
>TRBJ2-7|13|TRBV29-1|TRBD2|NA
CSVVLAGAYEQYF
TGCAGCGTAGTTCTAGCGGGAGCCTACGAGCAGTACTTC
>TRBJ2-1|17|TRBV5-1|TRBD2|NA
CASSSLGTSGFSNEQFF
TGCGCCAGCAGCTCCCTAGGGACTAGCGGCTTTAGTAATGAGCAGTTCTTC
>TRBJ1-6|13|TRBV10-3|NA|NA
CASAWEGNSPLHF
TGTGCCTCGGCTTGGGAGGGCAATTCACCCCTCCACTTT
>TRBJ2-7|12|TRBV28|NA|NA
CASSSDLYEQYF
TGTGCCAGCAGTAGCGACCTTTACGAGCAGTACTTC
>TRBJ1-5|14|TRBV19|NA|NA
CASSGGARAQPQHF
TGTGCCAGTAGCGGAGGGGCCAGGGCGCAGCCCCAGCATTTT
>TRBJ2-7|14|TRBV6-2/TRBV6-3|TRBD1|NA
CASSAQGAQDRQYF
TGTGCCAGCAGCGCCCAGGGGGCTCAAGATAGGCAGTACTTC
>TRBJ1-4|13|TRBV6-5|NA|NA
CATTRGQDEKLFF
TGTGCCACCACCAGGGGTCAGGATGAAAAACTGTTTTTT
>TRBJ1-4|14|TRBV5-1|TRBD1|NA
CASSDDRGNEKLFF
TGCGCCAGCAGCGATGACAGGGGGAATGAAAAACTGTTTTTT
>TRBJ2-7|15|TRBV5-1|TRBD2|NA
CASSPTPGGSYEQYF
TGCGCCAGCAGCCCGACCCCGGGGGGGTCGTACGAGCAGTACTTC
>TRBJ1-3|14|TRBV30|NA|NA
CAWRKGGVGNTIYF
TGTGCCTGGAGAAAAGGAGGGGTTGGAAACACCATATATTTT
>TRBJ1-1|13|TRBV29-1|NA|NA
CSVARELNTEAFF
TGCAGCGTTGCCAGGGAACTGAACACTGAAGCTTTCTTT
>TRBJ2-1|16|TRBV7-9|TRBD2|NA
CASSTLAGGPFNEQFF
TGTGCCAGCAGCACTCTAGCGGGAGGGCCGTTCAATGAGCAGTTCTTC
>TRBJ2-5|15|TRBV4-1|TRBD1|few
CASRFRDRGQETQYF
TGCGCCAGCCGTTTCCGGGACAGGGGCCAAGAGACCCAGTACTTC
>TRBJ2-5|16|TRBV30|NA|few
CAWSVQLVGGQETQYF
TGTGCCTGGAGTGTACAACTAGTGGGGGGCCAAGAGACCCAGTACTTC
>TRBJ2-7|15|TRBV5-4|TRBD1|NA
CASSPQGLKESEQYF
TGTGCCAGCAGCCCACAGGGGCTTAAGGAGAGCGAGCAGTACTTC
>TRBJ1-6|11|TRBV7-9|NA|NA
CASTAEAPLHF
TGTGCCAGTACCGCCGAGGCACCCCTCCACTTT
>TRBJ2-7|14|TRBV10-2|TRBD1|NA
CASIGQESSYEQYF
TGCGCCAGCATCGGACAGGAAAGCTCCTACGAGCAGTACTTC
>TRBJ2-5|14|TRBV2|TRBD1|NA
CASAADRAQETQYF
TGTGCCAGCGCCGCGGACAGGGCCCAAGAGACCCAGTACTTC
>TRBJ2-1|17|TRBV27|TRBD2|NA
CASSPPWSGDSYNEQFF
TGTGCCAGCAGTCCCCCGTGGAGCGGGGACTCCTACAATGAGCAGTTCTTC
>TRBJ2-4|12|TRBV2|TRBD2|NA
CASAAGGEIQYF
TGTGCCAGCGCAGCGGGAGGCGAGATTCAGTACTTC